The 4 T cell receptor beta chains presented below share a single source sample, sequenced in a study of OX40 agonist ivuxolimab in advanced cancers. TCRdb keeps only in-frame clones here, not all; method: immunoSEQ multiplex PCR. The sample yields 80,000 to 100,000 clones, roughly 87% seen once. The specimen comprised CD4+ or CD8+ T cells sorted from blood, sampled in a trial of the OX40 agonist ivuxolimab. The receptors here all came from an adult with an advanced solid tumor such as melanoma, head and neck, liver or kidney cancer.

As regards this clone: Mismatch with germline at one junction end may stem from a read error. The chain links TRBV29-1 to TRBJ1-4; D is perhaps TRBD1 (6 bases). The germline V gene has CDR1 SQVTM and CDR2 ANQGSEA. The length of the CDR3 is 8 residues. CDR3 in DNA: TGCAGCACCCACAGGGTCGTTTTT. Translated: CSTHRVVF. Full variable domain (rest looked up from reference TRBV29-1 and TRBJ1-4): SAVISQKPSRDICQRGTSLTIQCQVDSQVTMMFWYRQQPGQSLTLIATANQGSEATYESGFVIDKFPISRPNLTFSTLTVSNMSPEDSSIYLCSTHRVVFGSGTQLSVL.

A few counts support this clone. The chain combines TRBV5-5 with TRBJ1-6; D uncertain. The CDR3 has 14 residues. The germline gives CDR1 SGHKS, CDR2 YYEKEE (reference sequence). The V end lost 0 bases, the J end lost 8 bases, and 9 bases lay between the germline ends. The CDR3: CASSLVRSDSPLHF. The CDR3 DNA follows: TGTGCCAGCAGCTTGGTGCGTTCGGATTCACCCCTCCACTTT.

This rearrangement joins TRBV4-2 to TRBJ2-7, with a possible D match to TRBD1 (6 bases). Germline V gene sequence: CDR1 LGHNA, CDR2 YNFKEQ. This CDR3 has 15 residues. Deletions cut 3 bases from V and 3 bases from J, with 15 bases between. The CDR3: CASSHPSTGNYEQYF. The CDR3 nucleotides are TGTGCCAGCAGCCACCCCAGCACAGGGAACTACGAGCAGTACTTC.

The chain carries TRBV2 and TRBJ2-3; a weak D match, TRBD2 (6 bases). The CDR3 runs to 15 residues. Trimming removed 3 bases at V and 0 bases at J, with 10 bases between. Germline V gene sequence: CDR1 SNHLY, CDR2 FYNNEI. DNA for the CDR3: TGTGCCAGCAGTGAGCCGGGACTGAGCACAGATACGCAGTATTTT. As protein: CASSEPGLSTDTQYF.